The source of this T cell receptor (beta chain) is a study of cytomegalovirus exposure and HLA in healthy donors. These donors were members of the roughly 120-subject validation cohort, a group separate from the approximately 700-subject first cohort. Profiling relied on immunoSEQ multiplex PCR, and the TCRdb table lists in-frame clones only, not all of them. The sample contains about 350,000 clones, about 90% of which appear only once. The sample holds one count of this clone. The antigen remains undetermined. Study-wide points: According to the study, roughly 160 TCR beta chains were cytomegalovirus-associated. In the approximately 130 validation repertoires, a later analysis found that first-cohort TCR clusters tended to co-occur.

This clonotype was obtained from a woman aged 25 to 39 in good health and CMV-seropositive. The sequenced sample consisted of PBMCs.

CDR3 sequence (DNA): TGTGCCAGTAGTCCGAACCAGGGGCTGAACACTGAAGCTTTCTTT. Translating it yields CASSPNQGLNTEAFF. V gene TRBV19 combines with J gene TRBJ1-1; the D gene is possibly TRBD1 (6 bases). The CDR3 covers 15 residues. With 5 bases removed from V and 0 bases from J, the gap between germline ends came to 13 bases. The germline V gene encodes CDR1 LNHDA and CDR2 SQIVND (reference sequence).